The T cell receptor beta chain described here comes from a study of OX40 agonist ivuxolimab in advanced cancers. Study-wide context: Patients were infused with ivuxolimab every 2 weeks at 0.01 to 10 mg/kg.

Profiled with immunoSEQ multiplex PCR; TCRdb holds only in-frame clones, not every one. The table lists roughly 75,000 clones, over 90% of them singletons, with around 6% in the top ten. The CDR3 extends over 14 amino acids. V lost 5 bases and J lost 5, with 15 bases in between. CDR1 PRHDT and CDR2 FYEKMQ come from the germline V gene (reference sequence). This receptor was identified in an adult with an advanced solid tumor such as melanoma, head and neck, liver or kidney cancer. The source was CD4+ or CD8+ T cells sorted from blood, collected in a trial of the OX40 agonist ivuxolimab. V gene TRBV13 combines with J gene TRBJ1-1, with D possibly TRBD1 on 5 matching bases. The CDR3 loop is CASSRGTSGTEAFF. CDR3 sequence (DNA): TGTGCCAGCAGCCGCGGGACTTCGGGAACTGAAGCTTTCTTT.